This T cell receptor (beta chain) emerged from a study of blood T cell repertoires in COVID-19. The table came from immunoSEQ multiplex PCR; TCRdb's copy has only in-frame clones and leaves some out. The table lists 190,000 or so clones, about 85% of them singletons. V gave up 6 bases and J gave up 8 bases, with 20 bases separating them. The CDR3 totals 14 residues. Germline V CDR1 and CDR2: SQVTM, ANQGSEA. This clonotype originated in a woman aged 80 or over with acute or convalescent COVID-19. The chain couples TRBV29-1 to TRBJ2-1; D may be TRBD2 (7 bases). Sequencing was done on a sample of peripheral blood. The CDR3 nucleotides are TGCAGCGTCTTCGCAACGGGGGGCCTCGATGAGCAGTTCTTC. Translating it yields CSVFATGGLDEQFF.